This record covers a single TCR beta chain. This clone occurred a few times. The antigen it binds to is not known. No base quality information exists; no much larger clone differs at one position. According to the germline V gene (reference sequence), CDR1 reads LNHDA and CDR2 reads SQIVND. Ends trimmed: V by 10 bases, J by 0 bases; bases unmatched to a gene: 2. Measured from the cysteine to the phenylalanine, the CDR3 is 12 residues long. Of all the DNA, just the CDR3 is kept, 36 bases in frame from base 1. These data come from a study of beta chain features in type 1 diabetes listed by TCRdb under 2018. About the study as a whole: Mean age, gender distribution, total cell number and subset yield did not differ between patients and healthy donors. A total of roughly 110 million sorted cells were examined across all samples, and the number of cells per subset was strongly correlated with RNA yield. The study compared TCRB repertoires of sorted circulating CD4+ T cell subsets between recently diagnosed type 1 diabetes patients and matched healthy donors. Naive and central memory subsets were obtained from all 30 or so donors, but regulatory and stem cell-like memory subsets were isolated from only 8 patients and roughly 8 healthy donors. Study-level results and caveats: Because cDNA was sequenced instead of genomic DNA, highly expressing activated cells could be over-represented, though the groups showed no difference in activation or CD3 levels. Naive, central memory and regulatory TCRB repertoires appeared to be more similar among patients than among healthy donors. HLA sub-analyses involved small numbers of individuals, so any influence of HLA type on TCRB rearrangement remained unresolved. Shorter templates might be favored by PCR, yet because patient and control samples were amplified and corrected together, any such skew would affect both groups equally. A moderate but significant shortening of TCRB CDR3 length was observed in type 1 diabetes patients in all four CD4+ subsets. Fewer insertions and more nucleotide deletions at VDJ recombination sites were observed in patients with type 1 diabetes, implying thymic rearrangement abnormalities.

From each donor, a single peripheral blood sample of 95 to 150 mL on average was drawn into heparinised tubes. A BD FACSAria II was used to sort naive, central memory, regulatory and stem cell-like memory CD4+ T cells with a panel that included CD45RO, CCR7, CD25, CD127, CD95 and CD27. Purity was above 98% for every sorted population. PBMCs were isolated immediately by Lymphoprep density gradient centrifugation and stained directly without culture. Samples were stained and sorted in pairs, with one healthy donor and one patient per experiment, so that batch effects were minimized. The entire isolated RNA was reverse transcribed using the High Capacity cDNA Reverse Transcription Kit, and thus expressed TCRB transcripts were sequenced. Deep immunoSEQ sequencing was applied to naive, central memory and regulatory T cell samples, giving an average of roughly 3.5 million total reads per sample. Sorted cells were lysed in RLT buffer, and RNA was extracted using DNase-treated RNeasy Micro or Mini kits according to cell number. Each cell subset was processed separately to prevent cross-contamination, with patient and healthy donor samples processed together. The immunoSEQ multiplex PCR was used to amplify TCRB sequences from cDNA, yielding 87-bp fragments that span the CDR3 region. The amplicons were sequenced using the Illumina HiSeq platform. On the authors' methods: PCR bias was computationally corrected using synthetic template baselines, reads within Hamming distance 2 were collapsed, and singletons that could not be merged were discarded. Reads were aligned to IMGT to assign V, D and J genes, CDR3 length, and insertions or deletions at six rearrangement sites. Within each subset, clonotype counts were normalized to the number of sorted cells before true diversity and Gini coefficients were calculated with the tcR R package. Repertoire sharing was quantified using the overlap coefficient calculated on TCRB nucleotide sequences. Out-of-frame TCRB sequences from naive cells were analyzed to stand in for the pre-selection repertoire. In its TCRdb copy, this immuneACCESS table keeps in-frame sequences only and misses some clones. Where compared with another copy, unresolved V genes explain less than half of these, and the others have no known cause. Clonal size and the V and J genes are those of that table, whereas D and trimming came from the DNA. The sample yields 860,000 or so clones; roughly 15% were counted once. 0.023% of the sample is taken by the ten largest.

The sequence links TRBV19 to TRBJ1-2; 7 nucleotides in the junction match TRBD1. Material for sequencing was naive CD4+ T cells from blood. In the paper's terms, the cell subset or site label means: true naive CD4+ T cells. The TCR comes from a woman in her late teens or twenties in good health. The CDR3 loop reads CATGQANYGYTF. The DNA reads TGTGCCACCGGACAGGCTAACTATGGCTACACCTTC.